This TCR beta chain was sequenced in a study of T cells in Graves' hyperthyroidism and ophthalmopathy (dated 2019 in TCRdb). General notes on the study: To identify TCR V-J signatures that set the groups apart, the researchers used a discovery cohort of 100 patients, made up of roughly 40 with Graves' ophthalmopathy and some 60 with stable Graves' hyperthyroidism. Prospective prediction of ophthalmopathy was tested in an independent validation cohort consisting of under 20 hyperthyroidism patients and some 15 patients who later progressed to ophthalmopathy. For training and testing, the 95 to 100 patients in the discovery cohort were randomly divided in a 7:3 ratio. The study also compared thyroid tissue and blood T-cell repertoires from a handful of Graves' hyperthyroidism patients. After blood sampling, hyperthyroidism patients were treated with methimazole at a starting dose of 30 mg daily, and ophthalmopathy patients were treated with high-dose intravenous methylprednisolone. According to the paper, TCR Vbeta CDR3 sequencing was carried out on some 130 peripheral blood samples, which came from 40 to 45 ophthalmopathy, around 74 hyperthyroidism and some 17 progressor patients. General conclusions and limits of the study: No statistical method was used to set the sample size in advance, and investigators knew the group allocation. Ophthalmopathy was separated from stable hyperthyroidism by a 13 V-J signature model, with approximately 86% sensitivity and 81% to 82% specificity obtained in cross-validation and 80%/75% obtained in testing. Blood samples also contained most of the expanded thyroid clonotypes (frequency above 0.001), which suggests that blood repertoires may reflect thyroid immune responses. During validation, the model predicted progression to ophthalmopathy a median of about 6.3 months ahead of onset, with roughly 65% sensitivity and 72% to 80% specificity.

The trim is 8 bases for V and 2 bases for J, with a gap of 14 bases between the germline ends. Taken from the germline V gene, the CDR1 and CDR2 loops are SGHVS and FNYEAQ. The CDR3 goes from the cysteine to the phenylalanine over 14 residues. The entry retains the CDR3 DNA only, 42 bases that are in frame from base 1. A patient counted as having stable Graves' hyperthyroidism if no progression to ophthalmopathy occurred over 18 months of follow-up. The hyperthyroidism patients were between 18 and 65 years old and newly diagnosed, with a disease duration of less than 2 months. Any patient with an uncontrolled infection, another autoimmune disease, pregnancy or lactation was excluded. Clinical symptoms, serum thyroxine and TRAb, thyroid ultrasound, and orbital computed tomography formed the basis for the diagnoses. Total RNA was extracted using Trizol reagent, and RNA quality was assessed on an Agilent 2100 Bioanalyzer.

Amplification of TCR beta CDR3 regions was carried out from RNA transcripts. The TCR CDR3 was subjected to a first round of RT-PCR using the HTBI primer set and the Qiagen OneStep RT-PCR kit. The libraries were constructed in a second round of multiplex PCR and then size-selected and purified. Paired-end sequencing of the libraries was performed with 100 bp reads on an Illumina HiSeq2000. In the paper's pipeline: SOAPnuke was used to process the raw data, removing reads that contained adapters or uncalled bases, had a mean Phred below 15, or lacked an exact match to the constant primer or identifier. High-quality paired reads were merged with COPE v1.2.5, and unique nucleotide sequences were defined as clonotypes. MiTCR v1.1 was used to align the clonotypes against IMGT TRBV, TRBD and TRBJ reference segments. The analysis was restricted to V-J combinations with a frequency above 0.0001, which together covered roughly 99% of the repertoires. A TCS score was defined as the ratio between F50 (clonal expansion) and ExV (chaos), using BLOSUM62-based TCRdist between CDR3 peptides within each V-J. Welch's t-statistics and random forest reduced roughly 530 V-J features to 13, which were used in a naive Bayes classifier (R e1071). The Morisita-Horn index was used to measure how similar the thyroid and blood repertoires were. TCRdb redid the processing of the public reads, applying fastp at Q25 and MiXCR, and retained in-frame beta chains. Rows matching on CDR3 protein sequence are summarized as one entry with the most common DNA and genes. These V and J calls are TCRdb output, not the study's own analysis. This sample has 75,000 to 100,000 distinct CDR3 sequences in its table, and about 37% of those were observed once. The ten biggest clones cover roughly a tenth of the sample.

On this clonotype: Its antigen remains unidentified. A much larger clone lies one base from this, so it may be a read error.

The source material was peripheral blood or thyroid tissue (not recorded which). The chain couples TRBV7-6 to TRBJ2-3; TRBD2 could be the D gene, as 6 bases match. The TCR sequence derives from a woman aged 25 to 45 with Graves' hyperthyroidism. The CDR3 in this case is CASGRTSPTDTQYF. The nucleotide sequence reads TGTGCCAGCGGCCGTACTAGCCCCACAGATACGCAGTATTTT.